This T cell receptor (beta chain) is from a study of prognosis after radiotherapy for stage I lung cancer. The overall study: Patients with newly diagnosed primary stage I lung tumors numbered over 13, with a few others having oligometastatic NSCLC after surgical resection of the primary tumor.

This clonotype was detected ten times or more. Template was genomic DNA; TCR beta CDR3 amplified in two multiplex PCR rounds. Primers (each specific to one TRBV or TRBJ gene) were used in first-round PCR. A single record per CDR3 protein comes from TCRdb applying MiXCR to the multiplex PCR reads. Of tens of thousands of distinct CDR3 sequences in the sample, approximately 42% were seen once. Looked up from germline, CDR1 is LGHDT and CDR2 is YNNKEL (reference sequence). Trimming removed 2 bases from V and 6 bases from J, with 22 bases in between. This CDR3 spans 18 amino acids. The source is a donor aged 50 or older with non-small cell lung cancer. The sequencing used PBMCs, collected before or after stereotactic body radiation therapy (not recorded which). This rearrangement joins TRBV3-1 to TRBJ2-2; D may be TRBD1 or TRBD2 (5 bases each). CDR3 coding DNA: TGTGCCAGCAGCCAACCTCGCGGACAACCGGGGCGAGCCGGGGAGCTGTTTTTT. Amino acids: CASSQPRGQPGRAGELFF.